The 14 T cell receptor beta chains below all came from one sample that was sequenced in a study of blood T cell repertoires in COVID-19 (dated by TCRdb to 2020 to 2022). Receptors were amplified or captured by the immunoSEQ multiplex PCR assay. Held by TCRdb, this immuneACCESS table contains in-frame sequences only and omits some clones. Under half of the omission traces to an unresolved V gene where checked; the cause of the rest is unknown. The sample table lists approximately 250,000 clones, 84% of them with a count of one. The top ten constitute 4.2% of the sample. The source material was peripheral blood. These receptors came from a man aged 60-69 years with acute or convalescent COVID-19.

V is TRBV5-8 and J is TRBJ1-5; D gene unclear. With 0 bases removed from V and 0 bases from J, the gap between germline ends came to 7 bases. Germline CDR1 SGHTS, CDR2 YDEGEE. The CDR3 covers 15 residues. The CDR3 spells CASSLGSVSNQPQHF. In nucleotides, the CDR3 is TGTGCCAGCAGCTTGGGCAGCGTTAGCAATCAGCCCCAGCATTTT.

This chain uses TRBV13 with TRBJ1-1, with 10 bases fitting TRBD1. The CDR3 is 13 amino acids. Germline V CDR1 and CDR2: PRHDT, FYEKMQ (reference sequence). J was trimmed by 6 bases and V by 4 bases; bases with no gene match: 2. CDR3 amino acids: CASSWTGGSEAFF. In DNA, the CDR3 is TGTGCCAGCAGCTGGACAGGGGGATCTGAAGCTTTCTTT.

V is TRBV6-2 or TRBV6-3 and J is TRBJ1-1, with 9 bases lining up with TRBD1. The J segment lost 1 base and the V segment lost 6 bases, leaving 12 bases of the junction unmatched. Germline CDR1 reads MNHEY; CDR2 reads SVGEGT. The CDR3 totals 17 residues. The CDR3 here is CASSPPGQGGRNTEAFF. DNA of the CDR3: TGTGCCAGCAGCCCTCCGGGACAGGGTGGGAGGAACACTGAAGCTTTCTTT.

The chain employs TRBV9 and TRBJ1-2; TRBD1 matches at 11 bases. With 3 bases clipped from V and 5 bases from J, the junction kept 3 bases outside the gene matches. The germline V gene has CDR1 SGDLS and CDR2 YYNGEE. The CDR3 covers 14 residues. CDR3 coding DNA: TGTGCCAGCAGCGGGGACAGGGGGGGATATGGCTACACCTTC. Its protein product is CASSGDRGGYGYTF.

The rearrangement joins TRBV27 to TRBJ2-7, with D perhaps TRBD1 (5 bases). Trimming took 2 bases from V and 2 from J, leaving 7 bases between them. This CDR3 comprises 13 residues. Germline V gene lookup returns CDR1 MNHEY and CDR2 SMNVEV (reference sequence). The CDR3 DNA reads TGTGCCAGCAGTTTACAGGGCCCCTACGAGCAGTACTTC. Protein product: CASSLQGPYEQYF.

This clone was detected once. The genes are TRBV18 and TRBJ2-5; 8 bases map to TRBD2. V was pared by 6 bases and J by 3 bases, with 3 bases of the junction left unmatched. The CDR3 is made up of 13 amino acids. From germline, CDR1 is KGHSH and CDR2 LQKENI. CDR3 in DNA: TGTGCCAGCTCCGGGACTAGGGAAGAGACCCAGTACTTC. Translated, it gives CASSGTREETQYF. The full variable domain, in which reference TRBV18 and TRBJ2-5 provide the parts outside the CDR3, is NAGVMQNPRHLVRRRGQEARLRCSPMKGHSHVYWYRQLPEEGLKFMVYLQKENIIDESGMPKERFSAEFPKEGPSILRIQQVVRGDSAAYFCASSGTREETQYFGPGTRLLVL.

This clone turned up a few times. The chain recombines TRBV4-1 with TRBJ2-7; 9 nucleotides agree with TRBD1. In germline, CDR1 is MGHRA, CDR2 YSYEKL. With 4 bases clipped from V and 3 bases from J, the junction kept 7 bases outside the gene matches. This CDR3 spans 15 amino acids. The CDR3 region has the DNA TGCGCCAGCAGCCGCCCGGGACAGGGTAACTACGAGCAGTACTTC. It is translated as CASSRPGQGNYEQYF.

The chain combines TRBV4-2 with TRBJ1-6, with D unresolved. Trimming took 0 bases from V and 6 from J, leaving 12 bases between them. The CDR3 has 16 amino acids. CDR1 and CDR2 (germline): LGHNA, YNFKEQ. The CDR3 here is CASSQEVRTFNSPLHF. CDR3 nucleotide sequence: TGTGCCAGCAGCCAAGAAGTAAGGACTTTTAATTCACCCCTCCACTTT.

The gene calls are TRBV10-3 and TRBJ1-2; TRBD1 aligns across 9 bases. The junction had 4 bases not matched to a gene; V was cut back by 7 bases and J by 4 bases. This CDR3 contains 13 residues. The germline V gene encodes CDR1 ENHRY and CDR2 SYGVKD. The CDR3 nucleotides are TGTGCCATCACCGGACAGGGGAGCTATGGCTACACCTTC. The encoded protein is CAITGQGSYGYTF.

This clone has only a few counts. The chain carries TRBV18 and TRBJ2-7, with 7 positions matching TRBD1. Germline V lookup: CDR1 KGHSH, CDR2 LQKENI. CDR3 size: 16 residues. V shed 4 bases and J 3 bases; nucleotides not matched to a gene: 12. The CDR3 sequence: CASSLTVTGLGYEQYF. CDR3 nucleotides: TGTGCCAGCTCACTCACTGTGACAGGGCTGGGCTACGAGCAGTACTTC.

This chain links TRBV4-2 with TRBJ2-3; a weak D match, TRBD2 (6 bases). This CDR3 contains 15 residues. CDR1 is LGHNA, CDR2 YNFKEQ, per germline. V was clipped by 1 base and J by 5 bases, with 13 bases between them. The CDR3 sequence: CASSQAGGPGDTQYF. Here the CDR3 DNA reads TGTGCCAGCAGCCAAGCCGGAGGGCCCGGAGATACGCAGTATTTT.

This rearrangement joins TRBV25-1 to TRBJ1-4, with D tentatively TRBD1 (6 bases). V was cut by 8 bases and J by 7 bases, with 14 bases left in between. This CDR3 region has 13 residues. Germline V CDR1 and CDR2: MGHDK, SYGVNS. The CDR3 loop reads CASHNRVGEKLFF. CDR3 DNA sequence: TGTGCCAGCCACAACAGGGTTGGTGAAAAACTGTTTTTT.

V usage is TRBV6-6 and J usage is TRBJ2-1; 16 bases agree with TRBD2. The CDR3 is made up of 17 amino acids. The V gene's germline CDR1 is MNHNY and CDR2 SVGAGI (reference sequence). With 5 bases clipped from V and 4 bases from J, the junction kept 5 bases outside the gene matches. The CDR3 bases are TGTGCCAGCAGTCCCCCGGGACTAGCGGGGGGGTACAATGAGCAGTTCTTC. Translated, it gives CASSPPGLAGGYNEQFF.

The chain is built from TRBV7-6 and TRBJ2-3; 8 bases fit TRBD2. Trimming removed 5 bases from V and 1 base from J; junction bases left unmatched: 8. CDR3 length equals 16 residues. Germline values: CDR1 SGHVS, CDR2 FNYEAQ. CDR3 in DNA: TGTGCCAGCAGCGCGCTAACGACTAGCGGCACAGATACGCAGTATTTT. Protein sequence: CASSALTTSGTDTQYF.